This TCR beta chain was found in a study of T-cell reconstitution after alpha-beta-depleted transplantation in children. Study-wide results and caveats: It was reported that alpha-beta T cells came from several hundred expanded graft clones (about two months after transplant).

Molecular barcoding with unique molecular identifiers was used for the TCRbeta library. TCRdb passed the PCR reads through MiXCR, listing each CDR3 protein once. The repertoire holds some 200,000 distinct CDR3 sequences, with 8.4% as singletons. The CDR3 is made up of 14 amino acids. Germline loops: CDR1 SEHNR, CDR2 FQNEAQ (reference sequence). Between the trimmed V and J ends, which lost 3 bases and 3 bases, there was a span of 9 bases. This clonotype was found a few times. Its antigen is unknown. The sequencing used PBMCs, mostly from graft donor cells, collected 360 days after TCRalphabeta/CD19-depleted stem cell transplant. The TCR originated in a male patient aged 2 to 9 who had a stem cell transplant for acute myeloid leukemia, so the T cells may come from the graft donor. The chain joins TRBV7-9 to TRBJ2-1; the D is unclear. This chain's CDR3 is CASSFDRLYNEQFF. The CDR3 DNA follows: TGTGCCAGCAGCTTTGATAGGCTCTACAATGAGCAGTTCTTC.